This T cell receptor (beta chain) derives from a study of cytomegalovirus exposure and HLA in healthy donors (dated by TCRdb to 2016 to 2017). Concerning the study at large: According to a later analysis, the 120 or so validation repertoires were produced on the same platform as the 666 repertoires of the first cohort. To predict cytomegalovirus infection status, the study brought together high-throughput TCR immunosequencing, statistical association of individual TCRs with disease status, and machine learning. The study aimed to test whether cataloging public T cell receptors could reveal signatures of past pathogen exposure. Along with the approximately 600-subject first cohort, a separate validation cohort of over a hundred different subjects was used.

V was cut back by 6 bases and J by 4 bases, leaving a gap of 20 bases between them. Inclusive of the bounding cysteine and phenylalanine, the CDR3 is 16 residues long. Only the CDR3 region is kept as DNA, spanning 48 bases read in frame from base 1. As encoded in the germline V gene (reference sequence), CDR1 is MNHEY while CDR2 is SMNVEV. Separate from the approximately 700-subject first cohort, the validation cohort of about 130 subjects was the group to which the donors belonged. The research as a whole found: The study listed 150 to 200 TCR beta chains as associated with cytomegalovirus. The authors suggested that the approach could potentially be generalized to other disease states and immunological phenotypes. The classifier was reported to diagnose cytomegalovirus status with high specificity and sensitivity in both the original cohort and the validation cohort. Across donors, most TCR sequences were observed very rarely, whereas some public TCRs were present in many individuals. A later analysis found that TCRs clustered in the first cohort also tended to co-occur in the roughly 120 validation repertoires, with 94% of cluster scores above 0. A few of the identified cytomegalovirus-associated TCR beta chains were confirmed in vitro to be specific for cytomegalovirus antigens. A later analysis had no HLA typing for the validation cohort, so co-occurrence there was scored across all 130 or so repertoires.

To note about this clone: The antigen it binds to is not known. No much larger clone exists at a distance of one base, and base qualities are not known.

The method behind the library was the immunoSEQ multiplex PCR assay. The authors' analysis ran thus. To diagnose cytomegalovirus status from the catalog of TCR beta chain sequences, a statistical classification framework was built. TCRdb stores this immuneACCESS table with in-frame sequences only. Part of the clones is absent; in the studies checked, under half of the shortfall reflects unresolved V genes, and no reason is known for the rest. The DNA was the basis for D and trimming; V, J and clone size are from that table. Recorded for this sample are some 90,000 clones; around nine tenths of them occurred a single time. The ten largest clones take up 3% to 4.5% of the sample.

The TCR sequence derives from a woman aged 25 to 39 in good health and CMV-seronegative. The sequenced sample was PBMCs. Recombination linked TRBV27 to TRBJ2-3; TRBD2 might be the D gene, on 6 matching bases. The CDR3 has the sequence CASSPRLASGADTQYF. The nucleotide sequence reads TGTGCCAGCAGCCCACGGCTAGCGTCCGGGGCAGATACGCAGTATTTT.